The clone carrying this TCR beta chain was seen many times. Antigen specificity is unknown. Hyperthyroidism patients had new diagnoses, durations under 2 months, and ages of 18 to 65. The CDR3 is 15 amino acids. Germline values: CDR1 MNHEY, CDR2 SVGAGI. V gave up 6 bases and J gave up 4 bases, with 18 bases separating them. The entry originates in a study of Graves' ophthalmopathy and Graves' hyperthyroidism. Study at large: Peripheral blood sampling preceded any treatment and occurred at initial diagnosis.

Study observations and caveats: Between ophthalmopathy and stable hyperthyroidism, a 13-signature model drew a separation with approximately 90% sensitivity and about 81% specificity.

Amplification targeted the TCR beta CDR3 regions, with RNA transcripts as the source material. RT-PCR with HTBI primers came first, then second-round multiplex PCR. A single record per CDR3 protein comes from TCRdb applying MiXCR to the multiplex PCR reads. Of about 620,000 distinct CDR3 sequences listed, around a fifth are singletons. The chain combines TRBV6-5 with TRBJ1-2, with D tentatively TRBD1 (5 bases). The clonotype originates from a woman under 30 with stable Graves' hyperthyroidism. Some clones in this sample may be carry-over from other donors' samples. The sample comprised peripheral blood. For the CDR3, the DNA is TGTGCCAGCAGCCAGGTTAGCCCTGGGGGCTATGGCTACACCTTC. It yields the protein CASSQVSPGGYGYTF.